Here is one T cell receptor beta chain with its context. This sample is drawn from a study of blood T cell repertoires in COVID-19. About the study: Whether acute or convalescent, the COVID-19 samples came from the United States, Italy and Spain. Sample material is recorded as cDNA or gDNA derived from T cells, B-cell-depleted T cells, or PBMCs.

The ends were cut back, 3 bases at V and 2 bases at J, with 10 bases in the middle. Germline CDR1 is MNHEY and CDR2 is SVGEGT. CDR3 length: 14 amino acids. Authors' processing steps: Amplified reference gene primers provided the basis for estimating nucleated cell counts. Profiling relied on immunoSEQ multiplex PCR, and the TCRdb table lists in-frame clones only, not all of them. The DNA was the basis for D and trimming; V, J and clone size are from that table. The sample includes 35,000 to 50,000 clones, around 88% of them seen just once. What was sequenced was peripheral blood. The source of this sequence is a human donor in a cohort sampled during active COVID-19. The chain has TRBV6-2 or TRBV6-3 and TRBJ1-2; D ambiguous. This CDR3 reads CASSYKRTNYGYTF. Written as DNA, the CDR3 is TGTGCCAGCAGTTATAAGCGGACGAACTATGGCTACACCTTC.